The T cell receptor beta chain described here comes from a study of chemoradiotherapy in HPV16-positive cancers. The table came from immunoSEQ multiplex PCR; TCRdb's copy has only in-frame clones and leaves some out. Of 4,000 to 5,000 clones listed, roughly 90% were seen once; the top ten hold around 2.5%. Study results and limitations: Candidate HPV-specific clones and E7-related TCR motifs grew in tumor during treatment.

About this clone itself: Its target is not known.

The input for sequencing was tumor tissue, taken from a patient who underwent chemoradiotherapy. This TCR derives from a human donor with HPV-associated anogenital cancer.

The CDR3 region has the DNA TGTGCCAGCTCACCCCGGGACAGGGTGATGGCGGCTGAAGCTTTCTTT. Protein sequence: CASSPRDRVMAAEAFF. The rearrangement uses TRBV18 and TRBJ1-1; 9 bases map to TRBD1. There are 16 residues in the CDR3. The germline V gene encodes CDR1 KGHSH and CDR2 LQKENI. Germline trimming cut 3 bases from V and 6 bases from J; bases unmatched to any gene: 11. The full variable domain, with the rest looked up from reference TRBV18 and TRBJ1-1, is NAGVMQNPRHLVRRRGQEARLRCSPMKGHSHVYWYRQLPEEGLKFMVYLQKENIIDESGMPKERFSAEFPKEGPSILRIQQVVRGDSAAYFCASSPRDRVMAAEAFFGQGTRLTVV.